The present T cell receptor beta chain was sequenced within a study of T cells in Graves' hyperthyroidism and ophthalmopathy. A word on this clonotype: Its antigen is undetermined.

The CDR3 length is 13 residues. The V gene's germline CDR1 is LGHNT and CDR2 FRNRAP. The V gene end was trimmed by 5 bases and the J gene end by 7 bases; junction bases not matched to a gene: 3. Regarding the study as a whole: The model predicted ophthalmopathy a median roughly six months before onset.

The CDR3 regions of TCR beta were amplified from RNA transcripts. First-round RT-PCR with HTBI primers amplified the TCR CDR3 region. In TCRdb, the multiplex PCR reads were re-called with MiXCR into one record per CDR3 protein. This table holds 550,000 to 800,000 distinct CDR3 sequences, over 15% found once. The V and J genes are TRBV12-5 and TRBJ2-1, with 9 bases aligning to TRBD1. Sequencing was carried out using blood. The TCR originated in a man aged 18-30 years with Graves' hyperthyroidism. CDR3 coding DNA: TGTGCTAGTGGTCTCGGGACAGGGAATGAGCAGTTCTTC. Its translation is CASGLGTGNEQFF.